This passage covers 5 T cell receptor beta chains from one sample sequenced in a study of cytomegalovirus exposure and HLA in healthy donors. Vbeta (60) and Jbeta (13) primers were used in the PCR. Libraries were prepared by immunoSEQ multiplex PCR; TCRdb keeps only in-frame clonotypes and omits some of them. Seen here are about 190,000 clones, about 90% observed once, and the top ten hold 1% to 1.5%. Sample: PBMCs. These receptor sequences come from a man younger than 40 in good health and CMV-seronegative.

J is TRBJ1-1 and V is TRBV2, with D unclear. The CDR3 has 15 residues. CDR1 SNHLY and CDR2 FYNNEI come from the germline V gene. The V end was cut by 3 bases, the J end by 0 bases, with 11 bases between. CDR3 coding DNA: TGTGCCAGCAGTGAGGAGGGATCCATGAACACTGAAGCTTTCTTT. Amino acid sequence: CASSEEGSMNTEAFF.

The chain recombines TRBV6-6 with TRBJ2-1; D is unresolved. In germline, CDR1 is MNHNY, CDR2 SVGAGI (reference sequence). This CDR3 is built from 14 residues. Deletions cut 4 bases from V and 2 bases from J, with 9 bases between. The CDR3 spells CASSSGEAYNEQFF. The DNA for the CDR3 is TGTGCCAGCAGTTCTGGAGAGGCCTACAATGAGCAGTTCTTC.

The CDR3: CASSQPGTANEKLFF. Here the CDR3 DNA reads TGCGCCAGCAGCCAACCCGGGACAGCTAATGAAAAACTGTTTTTT. The gene calls are TRBV4-1 and TRBJ1-4; TRBD1 matches at 7 bases. The CDR3 length is 15 residues. The junction had 3 bases not matched to a gene; V was cut back by 2 bases and J by 3 bases. The V gene's germline CDR1 is MGHRA and CDR2 YSYEKL.

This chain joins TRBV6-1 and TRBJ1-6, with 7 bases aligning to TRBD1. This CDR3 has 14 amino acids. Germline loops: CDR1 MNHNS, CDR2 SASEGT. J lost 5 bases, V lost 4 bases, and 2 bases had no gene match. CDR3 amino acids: CASSADRDNSPLHF. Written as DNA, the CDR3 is TGTGCCAGCAGTGCTGACAGGGATAATTCACCCCTCCACTTT.

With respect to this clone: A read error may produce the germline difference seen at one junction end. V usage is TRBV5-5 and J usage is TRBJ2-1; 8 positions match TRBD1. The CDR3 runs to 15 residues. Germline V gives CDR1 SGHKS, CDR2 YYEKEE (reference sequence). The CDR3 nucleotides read TGTGCCAGCGCTTCATCGGGACAGGACTACGATGAGCAGTTCTTC. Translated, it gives CASASSGQDYDEQFF.